Presented here are 2 T cell receptor beta chains from one specimen sequenced in a study of T cell repertoires in cytomegalovirus infection. TCRdb analysed the reads with MiXCR anew, one entry per CDR3 protein. In the table there are around 530,000 distinct CDR3 sequences, about a quarter of which are singletons. Material: PBMCs. The receptors derive from a human donor in good health (CMV status not recorded). Some clones in this sample may be carry-over from other donors' samples.

This rearrangement joins TRBV6-6 to TRBJ2-7; D is ambiguous. This CDR3 has 14 residues. The germline V gene encodes CDR1 MNHNY and CDR2 SVGAGI (reference sequence). Trimming took 6 bases from V and 4 from J, leaving 16 bases between them. CDR3 in DNA: TGTGCCAGCAGCGTCGGTACGAGCCCTTACGAGCAGTACGTC. It specifies CASSVGTSPYEQYV.

The chain links TRBV10-3 to TRBJ1-1; 9 bases are shared with TRBD1. V shed 6 bases, J shed 5 bases, and the junction held 7 bases outside the gene matches. The CDR3 spans 14 residues. Germline CDR1 and CDR2: ENHRY and SYGVKD. In DNA, the CDR3 is TGTGCCATCAGGGGACAGGGTAATAAGACTGAAGCTTTCTTT. Translating it yields CAIRGQGNKTEAFF.